The entry below describes one T cell receptor (beta chain). The clone's antigen remains unknown. No base quality values were provided; no much bigger clone lies one nucleotide off. The germline V gene sets CDR1 to MNHGY and CDR2 to SAAAGT. Cut back by 0 bases and 6 bases, the V and J ends lie 11 bases apart. From its cysteine to its phenylalanine, the CDR3 spans 14 amino acids. Only the CDR3 part of the read is kept: 42 bases, read in frame from the first base. This sample was taken from a study of cytotoxic CD8 clonotypes in ibrutinib-treated CLL (dated by TCRdb to the early 2020s). In terms of the full investigation: In this cohort, 15 patients were treatment-naive and under 13 were relapsed/refractory, while 17 to 18 had unmutated IGHV. Response samples were obtained after a median of around eleven months of treatment, with a range of roughly 6 to 36 months. Cryopreserved peripheral blood mononuclear cells were collected before treatment, at response, and at either disease progression or sustained remission. An average of around 260,000 productive templates and approximately 90,000 productive rearrangements was obtained per sample. Partial responses were observed in approximately 24 patients and complete responses in 2; after a median follow-up of around 68 months, remission was maintained in roughly 15 patients and progression was observed in some twelve. All remission and progressive disease samples were collected while patients were still receiving ibrutinib. Of the roughly 90 people in the trial, about 25 had longitudinal samples available. On the study overall, not on this receptor specifically: Sampling times were not matched between sustained-remission and progressing patients, and lymph node repertoires were not studied. Clonality rose at ibrutinib response, remained stable during sustained remission, and dropped back toward baseline at progression. Baseline clonality exceeded that of age-matched healthy donors and correlated strongly with circulating CD8+ T-cell counts. Public clonotypes were rare and either contracted or stayed stable during treatment, and the rise in clonality at ibrutinib response reflected the expansion of private clonotypes.

Taken with the paper, the label for time point translates to: eleven to twelve months on ibrutinib. For TCR beta library preparation, around 2.2 micrograms of genomic DNA was extracted from cryopreserved PBMCs. Longitudinal blood samples from CLL patients on ibrutinib monotherapy were analyzed using high-throughput TCR beta sequencing. Patients were enrolled in a phase 2 open-label single-center ibrutinib monotherapy trial. The goal of deep resolution MiSeq sequencing was a depth between 1 in 1 million and 1 in 200,000 T cells, and coverage averaged 10x per clonotype. The immunoSEQ hsTCRB Kit was used to generate TCR beta libraries. Per the authors' processing: Data were analyzed with ImmunoSEQ Data Assistant and ImmunoSEQ Analyzer, with V, D and J genes assigned per IMGT definitions. Clonality, which ranges from 0 to 1, was calculated by subtracting the normalized Shannon entropy of productive rearrangement frequencies from one. Only overrepresented clonotypes making up at least 0.05% of each patient's repertoire were included in the public clonotype analysis. Repertoires from 10 to 15 age-matched healthy donors in immuneACCESS were used as clonality controls. TCRdb mirrors the immuneACCESS table, restricted to in-frame sequences. Some clones are absent from its copies; in checked studies, under half trace to an unresolved V gene, and the reason for the others is unknown. V, J and clone size reflect that table, while D and trimming were determined from the DNA. The sample table holds over 200,000 clones, of which roughly 79% were seen once. The top ten clones comprise approximately 10% of the sample.

This TCR came from a human donor with chronic lymphocytic leukemia. The material was PBMCs, obtained after 12 months of ibrutinib treatment. Rearrangement joined TRBV6-8 to TRBJ1-2; a confident D gene designation cannot be given. At the DNA level, the sequence is TGTGCCAGCAGTTACTCGAGGTTATACGATGGCTACACCTTC. Translated, it reads CASSYSRLYDGYTF.